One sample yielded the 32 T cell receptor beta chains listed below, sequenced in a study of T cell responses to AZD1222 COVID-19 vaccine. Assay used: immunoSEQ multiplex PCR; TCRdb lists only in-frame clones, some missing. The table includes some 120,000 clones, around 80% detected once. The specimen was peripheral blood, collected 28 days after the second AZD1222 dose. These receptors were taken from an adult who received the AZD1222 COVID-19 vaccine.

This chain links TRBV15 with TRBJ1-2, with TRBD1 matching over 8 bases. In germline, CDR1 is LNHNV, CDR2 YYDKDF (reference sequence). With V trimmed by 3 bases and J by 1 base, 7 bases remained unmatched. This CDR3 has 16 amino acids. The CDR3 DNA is TGTGCCACCAGCAGGGTCCTTGGACAGGGTAACTATGGCTACACCTTC. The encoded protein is CATSRVLGQGNYGYTF.

This chain's CDR3 is CASSSSLVTEAFF. CDR3 bases: TGTGCCAGCAGCTCCAGTCTTGTCACTGAAGCTTTCTTT. The chain is built from TRBV11-2 and TRBJ1-1, with unresolved D. This CDR3 spans 13 amino acids. The germline V gene has CDR1 SGHAT and CDR2 FQNNGV. Trimming took off 4 bases at V and 4 bases at J, with 10 bases between the two ends.

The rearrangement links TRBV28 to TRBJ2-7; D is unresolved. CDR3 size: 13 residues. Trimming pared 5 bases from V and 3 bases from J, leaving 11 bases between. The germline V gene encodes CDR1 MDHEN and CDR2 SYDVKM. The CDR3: CASSGDQIYEQYF. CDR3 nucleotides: TGTGCCAGCAGTGGAGACCAGATCTACGAGCAGTACTTC.

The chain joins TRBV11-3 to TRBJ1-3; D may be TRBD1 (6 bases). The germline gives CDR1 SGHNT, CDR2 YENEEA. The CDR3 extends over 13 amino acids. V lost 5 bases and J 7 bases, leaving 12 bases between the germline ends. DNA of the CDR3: TGTGCCAGCAGCGGGTACAGGGACAACACCATATATTTT. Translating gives CASSGYRDNTIYF.

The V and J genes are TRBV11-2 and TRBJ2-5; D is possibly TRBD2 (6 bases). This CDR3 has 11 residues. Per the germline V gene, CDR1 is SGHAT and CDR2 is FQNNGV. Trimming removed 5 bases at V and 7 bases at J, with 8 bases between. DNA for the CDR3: TGTGCCAGCAGCCTCGGGGGGACCCAGTACTTC. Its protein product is CASSLGGTQYF. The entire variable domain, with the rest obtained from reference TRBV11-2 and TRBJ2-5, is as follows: EAGVAQSPRYKIIEKRQSVAFWCNPISGHATLYWYQQILGQGPKLLIQFQNNGVVDDSQLPKDRFSAERLKGVDSTLKIQPAKLEDSAVYLCASSLGGTQYFGPGTRLLVL.

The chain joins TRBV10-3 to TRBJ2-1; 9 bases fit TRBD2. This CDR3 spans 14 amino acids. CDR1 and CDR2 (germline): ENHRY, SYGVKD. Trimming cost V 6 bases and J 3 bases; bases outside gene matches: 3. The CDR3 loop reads CAISRGGDYNEQFF. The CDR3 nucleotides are TGTGCCATCAGCCGCGGGGGGGACTACAATGAGCAGTTCTTC.

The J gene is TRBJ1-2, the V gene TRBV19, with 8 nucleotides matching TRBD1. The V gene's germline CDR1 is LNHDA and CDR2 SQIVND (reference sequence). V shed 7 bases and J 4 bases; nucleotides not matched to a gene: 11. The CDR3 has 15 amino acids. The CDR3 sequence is CASNSRQGLSYGYTF. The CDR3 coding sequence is TGTGCCAGTAACTCGCGACAGGGGCTAAGCTATGGCTACACCTTC.

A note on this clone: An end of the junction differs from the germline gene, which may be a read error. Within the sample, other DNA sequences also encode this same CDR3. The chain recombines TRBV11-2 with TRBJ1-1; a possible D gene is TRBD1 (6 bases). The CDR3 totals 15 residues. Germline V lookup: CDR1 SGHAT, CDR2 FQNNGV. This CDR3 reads CASSARQGTVTEAFF. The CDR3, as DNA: TGTGCTAGCAGCGCCCGGCAGGGGACGGTCACTGAAGCTTTCTTT. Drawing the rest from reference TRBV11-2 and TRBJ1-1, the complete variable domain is EAGVAQSPRYKIIEKRQSVAFWCNPISGHATLYWYQQILGQGPKLLIQFQNNGVVDDSQLPKDRFSAERLKGVDSTLKIQPAKLEDSAVYLCASSARQGTVTEAFFGQGTRLTVV.

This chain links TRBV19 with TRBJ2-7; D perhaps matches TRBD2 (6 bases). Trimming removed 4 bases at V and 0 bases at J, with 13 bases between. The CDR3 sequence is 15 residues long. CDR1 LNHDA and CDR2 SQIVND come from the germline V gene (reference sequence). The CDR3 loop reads CASSTMGRSSYEQYF. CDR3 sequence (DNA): TGTGCCAGTAGTACTATGGGGAGGTCCTCCTACGAGCAGTACTTC.

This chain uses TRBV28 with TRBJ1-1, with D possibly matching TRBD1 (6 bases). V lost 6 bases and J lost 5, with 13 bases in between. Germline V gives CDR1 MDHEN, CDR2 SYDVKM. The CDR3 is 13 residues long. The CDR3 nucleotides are TGTGCCAGCAGCGGGGGCTCAGGGACTGAAGCTTTCTTT. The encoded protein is CASSGGSGTEAFF.

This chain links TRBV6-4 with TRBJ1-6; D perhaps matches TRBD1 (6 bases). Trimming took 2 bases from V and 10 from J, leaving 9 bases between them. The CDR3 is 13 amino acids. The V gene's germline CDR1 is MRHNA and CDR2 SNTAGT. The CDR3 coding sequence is TGTGCCAGCAGTGACAGGGGGAAATCACCCCTCCACTTT. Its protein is CASSDRGKSPLHF.

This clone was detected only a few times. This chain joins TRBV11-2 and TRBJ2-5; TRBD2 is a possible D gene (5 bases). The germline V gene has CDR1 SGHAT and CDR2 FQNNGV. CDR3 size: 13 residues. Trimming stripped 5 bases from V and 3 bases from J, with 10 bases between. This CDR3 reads CASSLLGEETQYF. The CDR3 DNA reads TGTGCCAGCAGCCTTCTCGGGGAAGAGACCCAGTACTTC.

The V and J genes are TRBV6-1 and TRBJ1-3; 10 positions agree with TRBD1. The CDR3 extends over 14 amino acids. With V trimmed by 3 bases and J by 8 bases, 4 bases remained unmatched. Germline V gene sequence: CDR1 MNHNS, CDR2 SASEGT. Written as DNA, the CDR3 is TGTGCCAGCAGTGACGGGGACAGGGGTGACACCATATATTTT. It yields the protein CASSDGDRGDTIYF.

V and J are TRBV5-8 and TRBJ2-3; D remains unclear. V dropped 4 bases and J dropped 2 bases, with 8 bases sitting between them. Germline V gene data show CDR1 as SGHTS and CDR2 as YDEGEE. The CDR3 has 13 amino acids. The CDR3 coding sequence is TGTGCCAGCAGCACAGCGCTCACAGATACGCAGTATTTT. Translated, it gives CASSTALTDTQYF. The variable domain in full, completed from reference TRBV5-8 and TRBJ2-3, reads EAGVTQSPTHLIKTRGQQATLRCSPISGHTSVYWYQQALGLGLQFLLWYDEGEERNRGNFPPRFSGRQFPNYSSELNVNALELEDSALYLCASSTALTDTQYFGPGTRLTVL.

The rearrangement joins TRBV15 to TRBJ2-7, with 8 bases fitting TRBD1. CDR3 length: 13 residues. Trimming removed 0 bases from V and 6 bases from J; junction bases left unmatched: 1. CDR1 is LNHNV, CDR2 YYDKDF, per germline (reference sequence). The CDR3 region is CATSREQGGEQYF. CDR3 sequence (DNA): TGTGCCACCAGCAGAGAACAGGGGGGCGAGCAGTACTTC. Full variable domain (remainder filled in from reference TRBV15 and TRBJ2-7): DAMVIQNPRYQVTQFGKPVTLSCSQTLNHNVMYWYQQKSSQAPKLLFHYYDKDFNNEADTPDNFQSRRPNTSFCFLDIRSPGLGDTAMYLCATSREQGGEQYFGPGTRLTVT.

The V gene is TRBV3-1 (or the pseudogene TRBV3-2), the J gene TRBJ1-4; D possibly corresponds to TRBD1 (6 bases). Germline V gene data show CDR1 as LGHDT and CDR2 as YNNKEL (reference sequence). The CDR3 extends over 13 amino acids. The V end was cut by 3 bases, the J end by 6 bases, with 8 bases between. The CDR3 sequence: CASSHRGDEKLFF. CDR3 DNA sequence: TGTGCCAGCAGCCACAGGGGCGATGAAAAACTGTTTTTT.

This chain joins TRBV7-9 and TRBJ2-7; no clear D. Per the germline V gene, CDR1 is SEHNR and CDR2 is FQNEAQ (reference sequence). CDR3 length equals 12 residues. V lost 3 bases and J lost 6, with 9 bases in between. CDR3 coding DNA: TGTGCCAGCAGCTTTGGGCAGGTCGAGCAGTACTTC. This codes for CASSFGQVEQYF.

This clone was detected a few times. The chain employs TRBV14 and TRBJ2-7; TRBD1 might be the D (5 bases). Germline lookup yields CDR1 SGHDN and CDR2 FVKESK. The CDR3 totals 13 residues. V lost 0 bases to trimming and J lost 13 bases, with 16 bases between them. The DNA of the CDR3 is TGTGCCAGCAGCCAAGATATTACAGGAGAGCGATACTTC. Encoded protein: CASSQDITGERYF.

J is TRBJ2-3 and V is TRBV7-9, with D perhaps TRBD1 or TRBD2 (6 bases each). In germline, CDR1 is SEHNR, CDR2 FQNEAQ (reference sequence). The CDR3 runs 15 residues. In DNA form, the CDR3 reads TGTTCTACCGGGTCGGGGGCTCCCCGCGGGGATACGCAGTATTTT. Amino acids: CSTGSGAPRGDTQYF.

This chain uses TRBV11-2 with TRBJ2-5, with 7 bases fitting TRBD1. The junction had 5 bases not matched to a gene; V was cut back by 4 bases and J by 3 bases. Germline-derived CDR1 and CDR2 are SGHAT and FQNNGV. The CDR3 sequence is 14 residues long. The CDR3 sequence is CASSSLQGEETQYF. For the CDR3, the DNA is TGTGCCAGCAGCTCGCTTCAGGGGGAAGAGACCCAGTACTTC.

The CDR3 DNA is TGTGCCAGCAGCTTGGACCCAGGCGGCTCCTACGAGCAGTACTTC. It specifies CASSLDPGGSYEQYF. The chain links TRBV5-4 to TRBJ2-7; D is ambiguous. There are 15 residues in the CDR3. The germline V and J ends were trimmed by 0 bases and 0 bases, with 10 bases remaining between them. From germline, CDR1 is SGHNT and CDR2 YYREEE (reference sequence). The full variable domain, completed using reference TRBV5-4 and TRBJ2-7, is ETGVTQSPTHLIKTRGQQVTLRCSSQSGHNTVSWYQQALGQGPQFIFQYYREEENGRGNFPPRFSGLQFPNYSSELNVNALELDDSALYLCASSLDPGGSYEQYFGPGTRLTVT.

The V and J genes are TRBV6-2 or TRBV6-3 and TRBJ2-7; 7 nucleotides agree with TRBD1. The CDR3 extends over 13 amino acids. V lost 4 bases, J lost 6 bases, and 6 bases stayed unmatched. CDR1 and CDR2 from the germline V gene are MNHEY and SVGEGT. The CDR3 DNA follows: TGTGCCAGCAGTTCCCAGGGGGAGAGCGAGCAGTACTTC. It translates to CASSSQGESEQYF.

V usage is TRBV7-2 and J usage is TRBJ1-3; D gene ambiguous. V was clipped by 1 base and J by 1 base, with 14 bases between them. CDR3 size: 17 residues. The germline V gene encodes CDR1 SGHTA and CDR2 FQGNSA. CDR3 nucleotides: TGTGCCAGCAGCTTAGACGGTGGCAGGCTTTCTGGAAACACCATATATTTT. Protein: CASSLDGGRLSGNTIYF.

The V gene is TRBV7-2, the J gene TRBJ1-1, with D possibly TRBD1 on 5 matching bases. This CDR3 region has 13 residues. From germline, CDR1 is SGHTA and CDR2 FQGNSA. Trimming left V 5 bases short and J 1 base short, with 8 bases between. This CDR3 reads CASSEGQNTEAFF. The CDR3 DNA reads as TGTGCCAGCAGCGAAGGACAGAACACTGAAGCTTTCTTT. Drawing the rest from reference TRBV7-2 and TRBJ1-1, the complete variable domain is GAGVSQSPSNKVTEKGKDVELRCDPISGHTALYWYRQSLGQGLEFLIYFQGNSAPDKSGLPSDRFSAERTGGSVSTLTIQRTQQEDSAVYLCASSEGQNTEAFFGQGTRLTVV.

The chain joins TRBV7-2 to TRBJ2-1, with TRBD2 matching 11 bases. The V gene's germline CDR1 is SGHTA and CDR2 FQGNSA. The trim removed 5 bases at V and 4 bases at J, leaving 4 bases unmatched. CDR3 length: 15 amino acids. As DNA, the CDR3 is TGTGCCAGCAGCCCCACTAGCGGGAGATACAATGAGCAGTTCTTC. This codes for CASSPTSGRYNEQFF.

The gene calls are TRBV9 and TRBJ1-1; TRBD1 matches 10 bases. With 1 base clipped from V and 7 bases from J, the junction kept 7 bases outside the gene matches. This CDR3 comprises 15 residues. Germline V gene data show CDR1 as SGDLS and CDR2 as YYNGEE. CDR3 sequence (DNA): TGTGCCAGCAGCGTAAGCGGACAGGGGGGGAATGAAGCTTTCTTT. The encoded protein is CASSVSGQGGNEAFF.

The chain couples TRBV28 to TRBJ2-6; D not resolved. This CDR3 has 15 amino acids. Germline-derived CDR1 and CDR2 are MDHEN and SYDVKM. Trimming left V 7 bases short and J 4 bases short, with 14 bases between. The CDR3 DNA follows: TGTGCCAGCACCCTCGGGTTCTCGGGGGCCAACGTCCTGACTTTC. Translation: CASTLGFSGANVLTF.

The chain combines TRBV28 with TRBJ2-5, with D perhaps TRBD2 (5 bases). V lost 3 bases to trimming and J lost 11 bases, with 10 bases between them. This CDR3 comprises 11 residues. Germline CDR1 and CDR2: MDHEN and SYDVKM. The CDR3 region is CASSFTGDQYF. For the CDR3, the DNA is TGTGCCAGCAGTTTTACCGGGGATCAGTACTTC.

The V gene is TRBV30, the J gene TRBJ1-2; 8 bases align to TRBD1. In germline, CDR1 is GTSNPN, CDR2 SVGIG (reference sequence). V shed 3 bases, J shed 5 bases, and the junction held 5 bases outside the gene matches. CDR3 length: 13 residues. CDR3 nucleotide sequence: TGTGCCTGGAGGGTAACAGGGGGGTATGGCTACACCTTC. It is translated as CAWRVTGGYGYTF.

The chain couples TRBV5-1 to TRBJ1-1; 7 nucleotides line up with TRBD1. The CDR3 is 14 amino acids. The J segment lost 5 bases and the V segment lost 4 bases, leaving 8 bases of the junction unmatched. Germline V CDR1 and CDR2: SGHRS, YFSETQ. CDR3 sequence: CASSHDRVVTEAFF. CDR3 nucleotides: TGCGCCAGCAGCCACGACAGGGTGGTTACTGAAGCTTTCTTT.

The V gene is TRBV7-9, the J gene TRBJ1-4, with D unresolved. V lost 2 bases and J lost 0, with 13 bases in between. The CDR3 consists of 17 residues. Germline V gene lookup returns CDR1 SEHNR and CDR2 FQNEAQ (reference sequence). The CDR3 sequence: CASSLMEGMATNEKLFF. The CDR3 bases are TGTGCCAGCAGCTTAATGGAAGGGATGGCAACTAATGAAAAACTGTTTTTT. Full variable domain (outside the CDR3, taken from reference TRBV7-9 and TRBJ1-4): DTGVSQNPRHKITKRGQNVTFRCDPISEHNRLYWYRQTLGQGPEFLTYFQNEAQLEKSRLLSDRFSAERPKGSFSTLEIQRTEQGDSAMYLCASSLMEGMATNEKLFFGSGTQLSVL.

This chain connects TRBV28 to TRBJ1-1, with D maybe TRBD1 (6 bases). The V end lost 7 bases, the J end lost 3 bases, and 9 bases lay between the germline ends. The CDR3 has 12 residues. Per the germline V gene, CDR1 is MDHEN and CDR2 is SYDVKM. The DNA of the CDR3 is TGTGCCAGCACCGACAGGTACACTGAAGCTTTCTTT. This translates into CASTDRYTEAFF.